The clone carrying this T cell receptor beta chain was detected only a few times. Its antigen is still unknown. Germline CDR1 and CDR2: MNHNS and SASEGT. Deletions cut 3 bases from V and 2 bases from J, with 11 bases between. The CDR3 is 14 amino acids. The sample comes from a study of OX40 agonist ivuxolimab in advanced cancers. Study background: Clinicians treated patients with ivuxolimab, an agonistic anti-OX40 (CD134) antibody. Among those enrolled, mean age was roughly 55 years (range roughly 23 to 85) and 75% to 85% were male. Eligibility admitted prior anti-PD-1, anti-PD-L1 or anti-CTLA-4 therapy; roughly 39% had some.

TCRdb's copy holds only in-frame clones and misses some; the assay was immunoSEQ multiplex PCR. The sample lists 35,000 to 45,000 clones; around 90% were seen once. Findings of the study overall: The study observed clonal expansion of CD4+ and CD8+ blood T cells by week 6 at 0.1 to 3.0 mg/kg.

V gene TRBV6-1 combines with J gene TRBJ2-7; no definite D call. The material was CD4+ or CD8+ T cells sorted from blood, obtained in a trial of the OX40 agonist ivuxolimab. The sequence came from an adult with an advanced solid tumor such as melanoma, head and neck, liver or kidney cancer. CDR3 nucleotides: TGTGCCAGCAGTGAGTATGGGCTTACCTACGAGCAGTACTTC. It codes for CASSEYGLTYEQYF.